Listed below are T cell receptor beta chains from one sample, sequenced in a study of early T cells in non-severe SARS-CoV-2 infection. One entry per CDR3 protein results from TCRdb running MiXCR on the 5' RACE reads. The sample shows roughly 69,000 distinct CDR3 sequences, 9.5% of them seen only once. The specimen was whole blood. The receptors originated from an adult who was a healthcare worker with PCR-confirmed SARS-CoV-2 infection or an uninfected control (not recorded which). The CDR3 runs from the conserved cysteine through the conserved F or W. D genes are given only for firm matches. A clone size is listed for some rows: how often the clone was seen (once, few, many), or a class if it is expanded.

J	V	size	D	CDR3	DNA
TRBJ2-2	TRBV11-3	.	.	CASSLGRETGELFF	TGTGCCAGCAGCTTAGGTCGGGAAACCGGGGAGCTGTTTTTT
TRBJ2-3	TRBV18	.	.	CASSPPSGATDTQYF	TGTGCCAGCTCACCACCTTCCGGAGCCACAGATACGCAGTATTTT
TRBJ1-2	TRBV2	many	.	CASSVGVYGYTF	TGTGCCAGCAGTGTTGGGGTATATGGCTACACCTTC
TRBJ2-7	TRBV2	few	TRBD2	CASTLGGLASYEQYF	TGTGCCAGCACTCTAGGGGGACTAGCCTCCTACGAGCAGTACTTC
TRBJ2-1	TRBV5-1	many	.	CASRSWRGSSYNEQFF	TGCGCCAGCAGATCTTGGAGGGGGAGCTCCTACAATGAGCAGTTCTTC
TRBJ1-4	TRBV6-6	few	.	CASRSGDPAFESTNEKLFF	TGTGCCAGCAGATCTGGGGACCCAGCGTTTGAGTCAACTAATGAAAAACTGTTTTTT
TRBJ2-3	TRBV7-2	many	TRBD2	CASKRLAGTDTQYF	TGTGCCAGCAAGAGACTAGCGGGAACAGATACGCAGTATTTT
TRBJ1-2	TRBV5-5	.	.	CASSFDSYGYTF	TGTGCCAGCAGCTTCGACAGCTATGGCTACACCTTC
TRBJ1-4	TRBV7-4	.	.	CASTVYQAVKKLFF	TGTGCCAGCACCGTATACCAGGCAGTGAAAAAACTGTTTTTT
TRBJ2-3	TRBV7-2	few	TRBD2	CASSLASGTTTDTQYF	TGTGCCAGCAGCTTAGCGAGCGGGACGACCACAGATACGCAGTATTTT
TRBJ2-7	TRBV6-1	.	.	CASSYERGREQYF	TGTGCCAGCAGTTACGAACGGGGGAGGGAGCAGTACTTC
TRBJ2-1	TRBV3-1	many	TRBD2	CASTPGLAWNEQFF	TGTGCCAGCACCCCGGGACTAGCGTGGAATGAGCAGTTCTTC
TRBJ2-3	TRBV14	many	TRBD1	CASSQVAGGADTQYF	TGTGCCAGCAGCCAAGTGGCAGGGGGCGCAGATACGCAGTATTTT
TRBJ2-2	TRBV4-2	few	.	CASSHVGAGELFF	TGTGCCAGCAGCCATGTAGGGGCCGGGGAGCTGTTTTTT
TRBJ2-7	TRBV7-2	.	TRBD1	CASSTPGQGLYEQYF	TGTGCCAGCAGCACACCGGGACAGGGCCTCTACGAGCAGTACTTC
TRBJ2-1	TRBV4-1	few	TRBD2	CASSQVAGVYNEQFF	TGCGCCAGCAGCCAAGTTGCGGGAGTTTACAATGAGCAGTTCTTC
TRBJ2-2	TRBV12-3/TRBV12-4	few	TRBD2	CASSTIPGLAIGELFF	TGTGCCAGCAGTACAATCCCGGGACTAGCAATCGGGGAGCTGTTTTTT
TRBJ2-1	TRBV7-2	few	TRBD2	CASSLGTSADNEQFF	TGTGCCAGCAGCTTAGGAACTAGCGCAGACAATGAGCAGTTCTTC
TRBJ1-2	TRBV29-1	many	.	CSVDPLDGYVGYTF	TGCAGCGTTGACCCCCTGGACGGATATGTCGGCTACACCTTC
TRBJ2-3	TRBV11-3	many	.	CASSQDVNTDTQYF	TGTGCCAGCAGCCAGGACGTAAACACAGATACGCAGTATTTT
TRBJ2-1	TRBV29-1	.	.	CSVRDTLNNEQFF	TGCAGCGTTCGGGACACCCTGAACAATGAGCAGTTCTTC
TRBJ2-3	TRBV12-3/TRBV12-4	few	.	CASSLSRSTDTQYF	TGTGCCAGCAGTTTAAGTCGGAGCACAGATACGCAGTATTTT
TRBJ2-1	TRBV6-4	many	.	CASSDSGGGTGSEQFF	TGTGCCAGCAGTGACTCCGGCGGGGGGACAGGGAGTGAGCAGTTCTTC
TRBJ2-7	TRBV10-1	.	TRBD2	CASSDAGTWGLAGVEQYF	TGCGCCAGCAGTGATGCCGGGACATGGGGACTAGCGGGAGTCGAGCAGTACTTC
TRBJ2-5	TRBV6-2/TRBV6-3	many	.	CASSGVGGLQETQYF	TGTGCCAGCAGTGGTGTGGGCGGATTGCAAGAGACCCAGTACTTC
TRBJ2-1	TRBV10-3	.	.	CAISELTQGQFF	TGTGCCATCAGTGAGTTAACTCAGGGGCAGTTCTTC
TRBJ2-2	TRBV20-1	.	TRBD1	CSAIAPDRAWNTGELFF	TGCAGTGCCATAGCCCCTGACAGGGCGTGGAACACCGGGGAGCTGTTTTTT
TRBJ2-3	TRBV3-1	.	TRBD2	CASSRGAGTSGGHTDTQFF	TGTGCCAGCAGCCGTGGGGCCGGGACTAGCGGGGGCCACACAGATACGCAGTTTTTT
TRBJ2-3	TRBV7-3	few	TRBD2	CASSVTSGDTQYF	TGTGCCAGCAGCGTCACTAGCGGAGATACGCAGTATTTT